This T cell receptor (delta chain) derives from a study of γδ T cells in repeated Plasmodium falciparum infection. Background on the study: Malian children with intense seasonal malaria exposure were compared with matched Australian children. Donors had four controlled P. falciparum NF54 infections over about 640 days. Each infection was followed by sampling at 21 days, plus baseline and some pre-infection draws.

TCRdb re-analyzed the multiplex PCR reads via CATT. In the table there are 80,000 to 95,000 delta-chain clones, over 1.1% of which are singletons. This clone was counted at least ten times. As yet, its antigen is unknown. For this DNA, TCRdb reports the protein of a much larger clone, which diverges at residue 8, most likely from a read error; the protein presented here is translated directly from the DNA. General study findings and limits: Compared with Australian children, Malian Vdelta2-negative repertoires seemed more clonal, less diverse, less shared.

CDR1 and CDR2 from the germline V gene are TVYSNPD and GDNSRS (reference sequence). The CDR3 runs 16 residues. V gave up 5 bases and J gave up 5 bases, with 27 bases separating them. Bulk repertoires came from Vgamma9/Vdelta2+ or Vdelta2-negative gammadelta T cells flow-sorted from PBMC. This chain joins TRDV3 and TRDJ1; D is perhaps TRDD3 (6 bases). The clonotype originates from a pool of human donors (malaria-infected and uninfected, not separated). Sequencing used gamma-delta T cells from blood. The CDR3 region has the DNA TGTGCCGTTTTTGGACTTCGGGAGGATACCCTTGATAAACTCATCTTT. It is translated as CAVFGLREDTLDKLIF. The full variable domain, in which reference TRDV3 and TRDJ1 provide the parts outside the CDR3, is CDKVTQSSPDQTVASGSEVVLLCTYDTVYSNPDLFWYRIRPDYSFQFVFYGDNSRSEGADFTQGRFSVKHILTQKAFHLVISPVRTEDSATYYCAVFGLREDTLDKLIFGKGTRVTVEP.